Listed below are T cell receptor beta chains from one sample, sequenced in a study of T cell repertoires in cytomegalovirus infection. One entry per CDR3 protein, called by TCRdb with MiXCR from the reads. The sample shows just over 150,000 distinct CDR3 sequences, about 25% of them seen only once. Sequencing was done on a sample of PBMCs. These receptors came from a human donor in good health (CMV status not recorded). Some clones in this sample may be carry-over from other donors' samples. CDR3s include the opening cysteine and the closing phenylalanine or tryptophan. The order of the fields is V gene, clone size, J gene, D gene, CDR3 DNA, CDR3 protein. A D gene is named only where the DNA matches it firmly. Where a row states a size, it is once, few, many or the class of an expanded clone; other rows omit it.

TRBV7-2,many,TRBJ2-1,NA,TGTGCCAGCAGCCCCAGTGGCTTACCGAGCTCCTACAATGAGCAGTTCTTC,CASSPSGLPSSYNEQFF
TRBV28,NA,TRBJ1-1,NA,TGTGCCACCCAGGGGCGAACTGAAGCTTTCTTT,CATQGRTEAFF
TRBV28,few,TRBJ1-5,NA,TGTGCCAGCAGTTTACTCGGGGGGGCCAATCAGCCCCAGCATTTT,CASSLLGGANQPQHF
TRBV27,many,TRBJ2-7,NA,TGTGCCAGCAGTTCCGACCTACCGCCCTACTACGAGCAGTACTTC,CASSSDLPPYYEQYF
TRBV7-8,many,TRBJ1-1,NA,TGTGCCAGCAGCTCGGTACAGGGCTTCACTGAAGCTTTCTTT,CASSSVQGFTEAFF
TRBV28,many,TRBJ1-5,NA,TGTGCCAGCAGTTTATTGATGGACAGTAGCAATCAGCCCCAGCATTTT,CASSLLMDSSNQPQHF
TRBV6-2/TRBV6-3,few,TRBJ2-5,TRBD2,TGTGCCAGCAGTCTAGGGACTACAGAGACCCAGTACTTC,CASSLGTTETQYF
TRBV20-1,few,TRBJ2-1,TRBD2,TGCAGTGCTAGAGAGGGACTACCTAACTCCTACAATGAGCAGTTCTTC,CSAREGLPNSYNEQFF
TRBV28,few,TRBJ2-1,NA,TGTGCCAGCATGACCAGGAGCGAGAGCTCCTACAATGAGCAGTTCTTC,CASMTRSESSYNEQFF
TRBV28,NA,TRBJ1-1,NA,TGTGCCACCCCAGAGGGAGGGGTGAACACTGAAGCTTTCTTT,CATPEGGVNTEAFF
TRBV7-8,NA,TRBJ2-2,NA,TGTGCCAGCAGCTTATACGGGGAGCTGTTTTTT,CASSLYGELFF
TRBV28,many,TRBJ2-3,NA,TGTGCCAGCAGTTTCCGAGGAGGGGAGGCAGATACGCAGTATTTT,CASSFRGGEADTQYF
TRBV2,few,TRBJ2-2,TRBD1,TGTGCCATAAAAAAGACAGGGGGCAGGAACACCGGGGAGCTGTTTTTT,CAIKKTGGRNTGELFF
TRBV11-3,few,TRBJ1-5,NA,TGTGCCAGCAGCTTACGGGAAGGGGCAGCTCAGCCCCAGCATTTT,CASSLREGAAQPQHF
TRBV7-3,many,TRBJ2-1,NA,TGTGCCAGCAGCTTAGAGGGCGGTACAAACTACAATGAGCAGTTCTTC,CASSLEGGTNYNEQFF
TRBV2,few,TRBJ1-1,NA,TGTGCCAGCAGTGTCGACGGTGGAAACACTGAAGCTTTCTTT,CASSVDGGNTEAFF
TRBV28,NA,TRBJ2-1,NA,TGTGCCAGCAGTTTGTTTGGTAGTCCGGGGACTGAGCAGTTCTTC,CASSLFGSPGTEQFF
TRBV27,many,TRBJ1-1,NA,TGTGCCAGCAGTTTGGGGGGAGGGTACACTGAAGCTTTCTTT,CASSLGGGYTEAFF
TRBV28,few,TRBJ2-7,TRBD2,TGTGCCAGCAGGAATAGCGGGGGGTCGGGCGAGCAGTACTTC,CASRNSGGSGEQYF
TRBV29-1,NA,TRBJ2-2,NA,TGCAGCGTTGAGCCGGGGAGAAACACCGGGGAGCTGTTTTTT,CSVEPGRNTGELFF
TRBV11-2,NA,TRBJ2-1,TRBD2,TGTGCCAGCAGTCCTCTAACCGGGACTAGCGGGGGCCAAAAATACAATGAGCAGTTCTTC,CASSPLTGTSGGQKYNEQFF
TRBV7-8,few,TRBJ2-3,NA,TGTGCCAGCAGCTTAGCAAGGTTAAGGCCCCATTATACGCAGTATTTT,CASSLARLRPHYTQYF
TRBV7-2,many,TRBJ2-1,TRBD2,TGTGCCAGCAGCGAGCGGGAGGGCTCCTACAATGAGCAGTTCTTC,CASSEREGSYNEQFF
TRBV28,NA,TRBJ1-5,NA,TGTGCCAGCAGTTCAGCCCGTACCCACTATAGCAATCAGCCCCAGCATTTT,CASSSARTHYSNQPQHF
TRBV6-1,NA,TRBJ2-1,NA,TGTACCAGCAGTGAAACTTCGCGATTGGAGCAGTTCTTC,CTSSETSRLEQFF
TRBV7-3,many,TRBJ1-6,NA,TGTGCCAGCAGCAGAACGTCGTTGGATTCACCCCTCCACTTT,CASSRTSLDSPLHF
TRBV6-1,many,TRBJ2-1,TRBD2,TGTGCCAGCAGGCTGGGACTAGCAGGAAACAATGAGCAGTTCTTC,CASRLGLAGNNEQFF
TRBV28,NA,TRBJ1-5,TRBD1,TGTGCCAACAGACCGGACAGGGCGAGCAATCAGCCCCAGCATTTT,CANRPDRASNQPQHF
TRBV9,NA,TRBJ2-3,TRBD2,TGTGCCAGCAGCGTATCAGCGGGAGGTTACACAGATACGCAGTATTTT,CASSVSAGGYTDTQYF
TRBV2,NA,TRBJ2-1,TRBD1,TGTGCCAGCAAACCGGGACAGGGGGCTGGTGAGCAGTTCTTC,CASKPGQGAGEQFF
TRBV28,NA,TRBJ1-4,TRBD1,TGTGCCAGCAGTCTTGACAGGGGTAATGAAAAACTGTTTTTT,CASSLDRGNEKLFF
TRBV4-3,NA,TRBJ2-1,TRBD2,TGCGCCAGCAGCCGTAGCGGGTCCTACAATGAGCAGTTCTTC,CASSRSGSYNEQFF
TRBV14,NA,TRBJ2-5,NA,TGTGCCAGCAGCCAATACCAAGAGACCCAGTACTTC,CASSQYQETQYF
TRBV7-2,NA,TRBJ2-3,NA,TGTGCCAGCAGATGGGGCTCCGAAGAGGCGCAGTATTTT,CASRWGSEEAQYF
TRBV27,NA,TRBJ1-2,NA,TGTGCCAGCAGATCCGGGACAACTATATGGGGTCTTCACTTC,CASRSGTTIWGLHF
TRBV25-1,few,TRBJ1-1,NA,TGTGCCAGCAGTGAAGGGGTAGGGCCTGAAGCTTTCTTT,CASSEGVGPEAFF
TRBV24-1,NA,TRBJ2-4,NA,TGTGCCACCAGTGATTCCGGGACGGGCAAAAACGTTCAGTACTTC,CATSDSGTGKNVQYF
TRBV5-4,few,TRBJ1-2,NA,TGTGCCAGCAGCCGCCACGGGCAGGCCGGGGGCTACACCTTC,CASSRHGQAGGYTF
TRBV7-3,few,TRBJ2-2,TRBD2,TGTGCCAGCAGCTTATCGACTAGCGGGACCAACACCGGGGAGCTGTTTTTT,CASSLSTSGTNTGELFF
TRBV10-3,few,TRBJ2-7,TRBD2,TGTGCCATCAGCGATGGGAGGGGCGAGCAGTACTTC,CAISDGRGEQYF
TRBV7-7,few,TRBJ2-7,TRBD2,TGTGCTAGCAGCCCAGGGACTAGCGGAGCCTACGAGCAGTACTTC,CASSPGTSGAYEQYF
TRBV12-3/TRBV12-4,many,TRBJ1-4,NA,TGTGCCAGCAGTTGGACCGCAACTAATGAAAAACTGTTTTTT,CASSWTATNEKLFF
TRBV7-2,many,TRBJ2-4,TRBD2,TGTGCCAGCAGCTTAGGAGTTCGGACTAGCAAGGACATTCAGTACTTC,CASSLGVRTSKDIQYF
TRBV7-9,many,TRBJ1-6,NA,TGTGCCAGCAGCCTACTCGCAAGCGAACCCCTCCACTTT,CASSLLASEPLHF
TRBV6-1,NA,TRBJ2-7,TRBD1,TGTGCCAGCAGTTACGACGTGGGACAGGTTTACGAGCAGTACTTC,CASSYDVGQVYEQYF
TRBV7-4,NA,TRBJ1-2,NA,TGTGCCAGCACCCTCATCCCGGGCTATGGCTACAACTTC,CASTLIPGYGYNF
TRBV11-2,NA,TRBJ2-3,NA,TGTGCCAGCACCACGACAGGTTTCACAGATACGCAGTATTTT,CASTTTGFTDTQYF
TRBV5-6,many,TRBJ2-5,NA,TGTGCCAGCAGCTTGGCTGCGGGACAGCGGATGGAGACCCAGTACTTC,CASSLAAGQRMETQYF
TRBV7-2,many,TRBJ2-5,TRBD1,TGTGCCAGCAGCTTGCACAGGGGGCAGGAGACCCAGTACTTC,CASSLHRGQETQYF